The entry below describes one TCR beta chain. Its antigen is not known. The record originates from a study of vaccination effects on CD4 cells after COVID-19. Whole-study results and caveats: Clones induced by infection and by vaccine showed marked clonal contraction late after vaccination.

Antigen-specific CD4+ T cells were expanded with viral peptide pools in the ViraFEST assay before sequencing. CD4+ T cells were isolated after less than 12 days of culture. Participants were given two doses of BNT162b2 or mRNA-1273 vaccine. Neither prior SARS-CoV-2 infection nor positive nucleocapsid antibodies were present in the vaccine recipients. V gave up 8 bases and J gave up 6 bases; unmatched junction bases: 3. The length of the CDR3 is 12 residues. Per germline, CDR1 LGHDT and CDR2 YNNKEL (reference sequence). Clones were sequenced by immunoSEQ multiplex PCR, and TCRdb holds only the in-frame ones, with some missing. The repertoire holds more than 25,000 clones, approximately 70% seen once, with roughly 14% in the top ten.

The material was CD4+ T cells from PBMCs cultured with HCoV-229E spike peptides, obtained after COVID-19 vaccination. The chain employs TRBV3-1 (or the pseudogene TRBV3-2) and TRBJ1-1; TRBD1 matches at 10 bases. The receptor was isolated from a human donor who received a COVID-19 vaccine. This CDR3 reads CASGTGDSEAFF. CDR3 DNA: TGTGCCAGCGGGACAGGGGACTCTGAAGCTTTCTTT.